What follows is one TCR beta chain and its context. In this sample, this clone turned up a few times. This receptor's antigen is unknown. No much larger clone exists at a distance of one base, and base qualities are not known. This entry comes from a study of radiotherapy plus CTLA-4 blockade in lung cancer (dated by TCRdb to between 2018 and 2020). Some background on the complete study: Objective responses occurred in about 19% of enrolled patients, and 30% to 35% achieved disease control.

The study tested focal radiation therapy combined with CTLA-4 blockade (ipilimumab) in patients with chemo-refractory metastatic non-small-cell lung cancer. Study-wide findings and limitations: Early dynamic changes in blood T cell clones, together with increased serum interferon-beta after radiation, were reported as the strongest predictors of response. After treatment with radiotherapy and ipilimumab, TCR clones that came from tumors expanded in the peripheral blood.

The method was the immunoSEQ multiplex PCR assay. In TCRdb, the immuneACCESS table is reduced to in-frame sequences with V and J assigned. These tables do not hold every clone; where another copy was compared, an unresolved V gene accounts for under half, and the others remain unexplained. The sample has around 80,000 clones on record, 70% to 85% of them singletons. The ten largest clones represent more than 8% of the sample. For this chain, trimming is 6 bases at the V end and 2 bases at the J end, and the number of junction bases without a gene match is 10. The germline V gene encodes CDR1 MDHEN and CDR2 SYDVKM. The CDR3 goes from the cysteine to the phenylalanine over 16 residues. The sequence is cut down to CDR3 DNA, 48 bases in frame from base 1.

Recombination joined TRBV28 with TRBJ1-5, and TRBD1 aligns with 7 junction nucleotides. The clonotype comes from a human donor with non-small cell lung cancer whose response to radiotherapy plus ipilimumab could not be evaluated. The input for sequencing was peripheral blood, taken from a patient treated with radiotherapy plus ipilimumab. The nucleotides are TGTGCCAGCAGACCTAGTATCACAGGGGGCAATCAGCCCCAGCATTTT. Translated, it reads CASRPSITGGNQPQHF.